Shown below are 32 T cell receptor beta chains from a single sample sequenced in a study of T cell repertoires in cytomegalovirus infection. A single record per CDR3 protein comes from TCRdb applying MiXCR to the reads. The table has 630,000 or so distinct CDR3 sequences, roughly 24% seen once. Sequencing was performed on CD8+ T cells from PBMCs. Source of these receptors: a human donor in good health (CMV status not recorded). Some clones in this sample may be carry-over from other donors' samples.

The chain has TRBV5-1 and TRBJ2-1; 7 bases match TRBD1. Unmatched junction bases numbered 7, after V lost 8 bases and J lost 8 bases. The CDR3 is made up of 12 amino acids. CDR1 SGHRS and CDR2 YFSETQ come from the germline V gene. The CDR3 loop is CARSTGFDEQFF. The CDR3 DNA is TGCGCCAGGTCGACAGGGTTTGATGAGCAGTTCTTC.

The J gene is TRBJ2-2, the V gene TRBV12-3 or TRBV12-4; 10 bases fit TRBD2. CDR3 size: 16 residues. V trimming: 6 bases; J trimming: 3 bases; junction bases outside the gene matches: 7. In nucleotides, the CDR3 is TGTGCCAGCAGAGGACTAGCGGACACATACACCGGGGAGCTGTTTTTT. Translating it yields CASRGLADTYTGELFF.

This clonotype has only a few counts. The CDR3 protein is CASRTDYRKSYNEQFF. The CDR3 DNA sequence: TGTGCCAGCAGGACCGATTACAGGAAATCCTACAATGAGCAGTTCTTC. This rearrangement joins TRBV12-3 or TRBV12-4 to TRBJ2-1, with D possibly TRBD1 on 5 matching bases. The CDR3 is made up of 16 amino acids. V was pared by 6 bases and J by 1 base, with 16 bases between.

The chain is built from TRBV29-1 and TRBJ2-3; 13 positions match TRBD2. V dropped 6 bases and J dropped 6; count of bases not matched to a gene: 9. This CDR3 is 15 amino acids long. Germline loops: CDR1 SQVTM, CDR2 ANQGSEA. CDR3 DNA: TGCAGCGTATATTCCGGGACTAGCGGGGTTGATACGCAGTATTTT. Translated: CSVYSGTSGVDTQYF.

The chain joins TRBV6-5 to TRBJ1-4, with 7 nucleotides matching TRBD1. The germline CDR1 and CDR2 sequences are MNHEY and SVGAGI. This CDR3 has 15 residues. V gave up 0 bases and J gave up 7 bases; unmatched junction bases: 5. The CDR3 sequence is CASSYSTGSIEKLFF. CDR3 in DNA: TGTGCCAGCAGTTACTCGACAGGGTCTATTGAAAAACTGTTTTTT.

This clonotype has just a few counts. The chain links TRBV5-6 to TRBJ2-1; perhaps TRBD1 as D (6 bases). This CDR3 has 13 amino acids. Per the germline V gene, CDR1 is SGHDT and CDR2 is YYEEEE. The V and J ends lost 6 bases and 4 bases respectively, with 11 bases between them. The CDR3 DNA reads as TGTGCCAGCATCCAGGGGCCTTACAATGAGCAGTTCTTC. It is translated as CASIQGPYNEQFF.

The V call is TRBV2, the J call TRBJ2-4; no clear D. Trimming took off 7 bases at V and 7 bases at J, with 5 bases between the two ends. Germline CDR1 and CDR2: SNHLY and FYNNEI. The CDR3 is 10 residues long. CDR3 region: CASKENIQYF. The DNA for the CDR3 is TGTGCCAGCAAGGAGAACATTCAGTACTTC. The full variable domain, completed using reference TRBV2 and TRBJ2-4, is EPEVTQTPSHQVTQMGQEVILRCVPISNHLYFYWYRQILGQKVEFLVSFYNNEISEKSEIFDDQFSVERPDGSNFTLKIRSTKLEDSAMYFCASKENIQYFGAGTRLSVL.

Details on this clonotype: Compared with germline, one end of the junction differs, possibly owing to a read error. The genes are TRBV5-6 and TRBJ2-7, with TRBD2 as a possible D gene (6 bases). Germline CDR1 and CDR2: SGHDT and YYEEEE. The CDR3 is 11 amino acids. The CDR3: CASSSGLALLF. The DNA of the CDR3 is TGTGCCAGCAGCTCGGGACTCGCCCTTTTATTC. Together with reference TRBV5-6 and TRBJ2-7, the CDR3 gives the full variable domain: DAGVTQSPTHLIKTRGQQVTLRCSPKSGHDTVSWYQQALGQGPQFIFQYYEEEERQRGNFPDRFSGHQFPNYSSELNVNALLLGDSALYLCASSSGLALLFGPGTRLTVT.

V and J are TRBV4-1 and TRBJ2-7; 8 positions agree with TRBD1. This CDR3 is built from 13 residues. Germline CDR1 MGHRA, CDR2 YSYEKL. V lost 4 bases to trimming and J lost 7 bases; unmatched junction nucleotides: 6. The CDR3 reads CASSLTGVGEQYV. DNA of the CDR3: TGCGCCAGCAGCCTGACAGGGGTAGGGGAGCAGTACGTC.

This sequence joins TRBV20-1 and TRBJ2-1; TRBD2 agrees at 7 bases. CDR3 length: 14 amino acids. V was clipped by 5 bases and J by 2 bases; unmatched bases: 6. The germline V gene has CDR1 DFQATT and CDR2 SNEGSKA (reference sequence). CDR3 residues: CSAPSGAPYNEQFF. CDR3 DNA: TGCAGTGCTCCGAGCGGGGCCCCCTACAATGAGCAGTTCTTC.

This clonotype was seen a few times. The chain carries TRBV4-3 and TRBJ1-3; D gene ambiguous. The germline gives CDR1 LGHNA, CDR2 YSLEER. The CDR3 has 17 residues. V gave up 4 bases and J gave up 0 bases, with 16 bases separating them. The CDR3 DNA is TGCGCCAGCAGCCCCTCCAAGGATCCATACTCTGGAAACACCATATATTTT. The encoded protein is CASSPSKDPYSGNTIYF.

This clonotype was seen a few times. The V gene is TRBV6-5, the J gene TRBJ2-1; tentative D call: TRBD2 (5 bases). The germline CDR1 and CDR2 sequences are MNHEY and SVGAGI. Trimming cost V 2 bases and J 8 bases, with 10 bases left between them. This CDR3 contains 13 residues. The chain's CDR3 is CASSYDLAYEQFF. The DNA of the CDR3 is TGTGCCAGCAGTTACGACCTAGCCTATGAGCAGTTCTTC.

The V and J genes are TRBV18 and TRBJ1-3; 7 bases align to TRBD1. The CDR3 contains 20 residues. J gave up 0 bases and V 3 bases, and 17 bases lay outside the gene matches. Per the germline V gene, CDR1 is KGHSH and CDR2 is LQKENI. CDR3 residues: CASSPGQRERIAPSGNTIYF. CDR3 sequence (DNA): TGTGCCAGCTCACCGGGACAGCGAGAGAGAATTGCGCCCTCTGGAAACACCATATATTTT.

This chain links TRBV2 with TRBJ2-1; no firm D call. CDR1 and CDR2 (germline): SNHLY, FYNNEI. Trimming removed 10 bases from V and 5 bases from J, with 9 bases in between. The CDR3 spans 11 residues. This CDR3 reads CATLRNNEQFF. The CDR3 DNA is TGTGCCACCCTCAGGAACAATGAGCAGTTCTTC. The entire variable domain, with the rest obtained from reference TRBV2 and TRBJ2-1, is as follows: EPEVTQTPSHQVTQMGQEVILRCVPISNHLYFYWYRQILGQKVEFLVSFYNNEISEKSEIFDDQFSVERPDGSNFTLKIRSTKLEDSAMYFCATLRNNEQFFGPGTRLTVL.

V usage is TRBV4-2 and J usage is TRBJ1-1, with a tentative D call TRBD1 (5 bases). V was clipped by 7 bases and J by 3 bases, with 9 bases between them. CDR1 LGHNA and CDR2 YNFKEQ come from the germline V gene. The CDR3 totals 12 residues. The CDR3: CASTGWDTEAFF. CDR3 coding DNA: TGTGCCAGCACAGGGTGGGACACTGAAGCTTTCTTT.

This clonotype was detected only once. The V call is TRBV19, the J call TRBJ2-1; 7 nucleotides match TRBD1. Germline CDR1 is LNHDA and CDR2 is SQIVND (reference sequence). The CDR3 loop spans 16 amino acids. Trimming cost V 1 base and J 1 base; bases outside gene matches: 4. The CDR3 nucleotides read TGTGCCAGTAGTATAGTAAAGGGGGCTTCCTACAATGAGCAGTTCTTC. Protein product: CASSIVKGASYNEQFF.

The chain employs TRBV10-2 and TRBJ1-1; 11 nucleotides line up with TRBD1. V lost 2 bases to trimming and J lost 6 bases; unmatched junction nucleotides: 5. The CDR3 extends over 15 amino acids. The germline CDR1 and CDR2 sequences are WSHSY and SAAADI. The CDR3 coding sequence is TGCGCCAGCAGTGAGGGACAGGGGGCGATCGCTGAAGCTTTCTTT. Translated, it gives CASSEGQGAIAEAFF.

This clonotype was seen a few times. V is TRBV15 and J is TRBJ2-7; TRBD2 is a possible D gene (7 bases). The CDR3 totals 14 residues. The ends were cut back, 4 bases at V and 4 bases at J, with 14 bases in the middle. The germline V gene encodes CDR1 LNHNV and CDR2 YYDKDF (reference sequence). The CDR3 is CATSIEGGAYEQYV. CDR3 in DNA: TGTGCCACCAGCATTGAAGGGGGGGCTTACGAGCAGTACGTC.

The V call is TRBV20-1, the J call TRBJ1-1, with 7 nucleotides matching TRBD1. This CDR3 spans 17 amino acids. The V gene end was trimmed by 0 bases and the J gene end by 0 bases; junction bases not matched to a gene: 10. Germline V gene lookup returns CDR1 DFQATT and CDR2 SNEGSKA (reference sequence). DNA for the CDR3: TGCAGTGCTAGAGAGTCCCCAACAGGGGCCTTGAACACTGAAGCTTTCTTT. It translates to CSARESPTGALNTEAFF.

The chain combines TRBV3-1 with TRBJ2-3; D uncertain. Per germline, CDR1 LGHDT and CDR2 YNNKEL (reference sequence). V was pared by 1 base and J by 6 bases, with 8 bases between. The CDR3 length is 13 residues. The DNA for the CDR3 is TGTGCCAGCAGCCAAGTCCACGCGGATACGCAGTATTTT. Translating it yields CASSQVHADTQYF.

The chain carries TRBV4-1 and TRBJ2-5, with 7 bases aligning to TRBD1. This CDR3 has 15 amino acids. J was trimmed by 5 bases and V by 1 base; bases with no gene match: 7. Germline CDR1 reads MGHRA; CDR2 reads YSYEKL. CDR3 sequence reads: CASSQGQTGSETQYF. The CDR3 nucleotides read TGCGCCAGCAGCCAAGGGCAGACAGGGTCGGAGACCCAGTACTTC.

This clonotype was seen a few times. This chain uses TRBV6-6 with TRBJ2-2; possibly TRBD1 for D (6 bases). V was trimmed by 8 bases and J by 0 bases, leaving 10 bases between them. There are 14 residues in the CDR3. Germline CDR1 MNHNY, CDR2 SVGAGI (reference sequence). The CDR3 spells CASSTGPNTGELFF. CDR3 DNA: TGTGCCAGCTCGACAGGACCGAACACCGGGGAGCTGTTTTTT.

Turning to this clonotype: Just one base apart from a much larger clone, this may be a read error. This chain connects TRBV7-3 to TRBJ2-1; the D gene is possibly TRBD2 (5 bases). Looked up from germline, CDR1 is SGHTA and CDR2 is FQGTGA. This CDR3 is 15 amino acids long. DNA of the CDR3: TGTGCCGGCAGTCCGTCCCCGGGGACCTACAATGAGCAGTTCTTC. Translating it yields CAGSPSPGTYNEQFF.

This clonotype was seen ten or more times. The rearrangement joins TRBV7-9 to TRBJ2-2, with no clear D. Trimming left V 8 bases short and J 1 base short, with 5 bases between. Germline CDR1 reads SEHNR; CDR2 reads FQNEAQ (reference sequence). The CDR3 spans 12 residues. The CDR3 reads CASERNTGELFF. The CDR3 DNA reads as TGTGCCAGCGAGCGGAACACCGGGGAGCTGTTTTTT. The variable domain in full, with the rest retrieved from reference TRBV7-9 and TRBJ2-2, is DTGVSQNPRHKITKRGQNVTFRCDPISEHNRLYWYRQTLGQGPEFLTYFQNEAQLEKSRLLSDRFSAERPKGSFSTLEIQRTEQGDSAMYLCASERNTGELFFGEGSRLTVL.

V is TRBV28 and J is TRBJ1-1, with D maybe TRBD1 (6 bases). V lost 5 bases and J lost 4, with 20 bases in between. This CDR3 spans 16 amino acids. Germline V gives CDR1 MDHEN, CDR2 SYDVKM. CDR3 amino acids: CASSLYSGVEGTEAFF. The CDR3 DNA sequence: TGTGCCAGCAGTCTCTATTCAGGGGTAGAGGGCACTGAAGCTTTCTTT.

This clonotype was seen repeatedly, ten times or more. The chain employs TRBV28 and TRBJ2-1; a possible D gene is TRBD2 (6 bases). From germline, CDR1 is MDHEN and CDR2 SYDVKM. The germline V and J ends were trimmed by 2 bases and 9 bases, with 11 bases remaining between them. This CDR3 is 13 amino acids long. The CDR3 loop reads CASSLAGSREQFF. The DNA for the CDR3 is TGTGCCAGCAGTTTAGCGGGGTCTCGTGAGCAGTTCTTC.

This clonotype has more than one count but fewer than ten. This rearrangement joins TRBV11-3 to TRBJ2-5, with TRBD2 identical over 12 bases. The CDR3 extends over 16 amino acids. Germline V gene sequence: CDR1 SGHNT, CDR2 YENEEA. V shed 3 bases, J shed 7 bases, and the junction held 9 bases outside the gene matches. CDR3 amino acids: CASSFGLAGYQGTQYF. In nucleotides, the CDR3 is TGTGCCAGCAGCTTCGGACTAGCGGGGTACCAGGGGACCCAGTACTTC.

The chain joins TRBV19 to TRBJ2-1; tentatively, D is TRBD2 (7 bases). The CDR3 has 15 residues. The V and J ends lost 5 bases and 4 bases respectively, with 15 bases between them. Germline V lookup: CDR1 LNHDA, CDR2 SQIVND (reference sequence). CDR3 residues: CASSLWGGRYNEQFF. DNA for the CDR3: TGTGCCAGTAGTTTGTGGGGGGGCCGGTACAATGAGCAGTTCTTC.

Concerning this clonotype: Germline and junction disagree at one end, which may indicate a read error. V is TRBV10-3 and J is TRBJ1-3; TRBD1 agrees at 7 bases. Germline lookup yields CDR1 ENHRY and CDR2 SYGVKD. The CDR3 loop spans 16 amino acids. CDR3 region: CAVSAGQAFTGNTIYF. The CDR3 DNA sequence: TGTGCCGTCAGCGCCGGACAGGCCTTCACTGGAAACACCATATATTTT.

This clonotype was counted many times. The CDR3 reads CASSLVNPRDRGRRWDYGYTF. As DNA, the CDR3 is TGTGCCAGCAGTTTAGTCAACCCGAGGGACAGGGGGCGCAGATGGGACTATGGCTACACCTTC. V and J are TRBV12-3 or TRBV12-4 and TRBJ1-2; TRBD1 aligns across 12 bases. V shed 1 base, J shed 3 bases, and the junction held 18 bases outside the gene matches. This CDR3 is built from 21 residues.

This clonotype was counted between two and nine times. The chain is built from TRBV7-6 and TRBJ1-1; TRBD1 agrees at 8 bases. With V trimmed by 5 bases and J by 3 bases, 11 bases remained unmatched. This CDR3 is built from 16 residues. Germline CDR1 is SGHVS and CDR2 is FNYEAQ. The CDR3 region has the DNA TGTGCCAGCAGCCTAGGCACAGGGGGGGCGTACACTGAAGCTTTCTTT. Translating it yields CASSLGTGGAYTEAFF.

This clonotype has ten or more counts. V gene TRBV6-5 combines with J gene TRBJ2-7; tentative D call: TRBD1 (5 bases). Germline CDR1 is MNHEY and CDR2 is SVGAGI. This CDR3 is built from 13 residues. V dropped 2 bases and J dropped 3 bases, with 8 bases sitting between them. The CDR3 nucleotides are TGTGCCAGCAGTTACCACGACAGCTACGAGCAGTACTTC. This gives the protein CASSYHDSYEQYF.